This T cell receptor beta chain emerged from a study of blood T cell repertoires in COVID-19. Whole-study context: Donors in the United States, Italy and Spain gave samples during acute or convalescent COVID-19. PBMCs, B-cell-depleted T cells, or T cells provided the cDNA or gDNA that made up the material.

Trimming at V came to 2 bases and at J to 4 bases, leaving 9 bases not matched to a gene. The CDR3 covers 17 residues. Germline V gene sequence: CDR1 MNHEY, CDR2 SMNVEV (reference sequence). In the original analysis: Estimation of nucleated cell counts relied on the amplification of reference gene primers. The repertoire was sequenced with immunoSEQ multiplex PCR; TCRdb's copy has only in-frame clones and lacks some. For V, J and clone size, that table is used; D and trimming come from the DNA. The data show around 76,000 clones, approximately 80% seen once. The chain links TRBV27 to TRBJ1-1, with 11 nucleotides matching TRBD1. The source of this sequence is a woman aged 70 to 79 with acute or convalescent COVID-19. Sequences were obtained from peripheral blood. CDR3 DNA sequence: TGTGCCAGCAGTTTAACAGGACAGGGGGCAACGGGCACTGAAGCTTTCTTT. It is translated as CASSLTGQGATGTEAFF.